The source of this T cell receptor (beta chain) is a study of lymphopenia after photon versus proton radiotherapy. General study points: Under photons, naive T cells and diversity fell while effector/memory populations rose. Survival link was tested only in deceased patients; proton benefit remains a possibility.

The CDR3 loop spans 15 amino acids. Notes on this clone: The antigen is not known.

This table comes from immunoSEQ multiplex PCR, and its TCRdb copy is limited to in-frame clones, with some not included. The sample lists 150,000 to 200,000 clones; approximately 86% were seen once. The clonotype was recovered from a man aged 45-65 years with gastric cancer. Here the sequenced sample was peripheral blood, taken from a patient treated with photon-based radiotherapy. The rearrangement uses TRBV21-1 and TRBJ1-5. TRBV21-1 is given as a pseudogene. The CDR3 loop reads CASSKSGGKNQPQHF. CDR3 sequence (DNA): TGTGCCAGCAGCAAAAGTGGCGGGAAGAATCAGCCCCAGCATTTT.